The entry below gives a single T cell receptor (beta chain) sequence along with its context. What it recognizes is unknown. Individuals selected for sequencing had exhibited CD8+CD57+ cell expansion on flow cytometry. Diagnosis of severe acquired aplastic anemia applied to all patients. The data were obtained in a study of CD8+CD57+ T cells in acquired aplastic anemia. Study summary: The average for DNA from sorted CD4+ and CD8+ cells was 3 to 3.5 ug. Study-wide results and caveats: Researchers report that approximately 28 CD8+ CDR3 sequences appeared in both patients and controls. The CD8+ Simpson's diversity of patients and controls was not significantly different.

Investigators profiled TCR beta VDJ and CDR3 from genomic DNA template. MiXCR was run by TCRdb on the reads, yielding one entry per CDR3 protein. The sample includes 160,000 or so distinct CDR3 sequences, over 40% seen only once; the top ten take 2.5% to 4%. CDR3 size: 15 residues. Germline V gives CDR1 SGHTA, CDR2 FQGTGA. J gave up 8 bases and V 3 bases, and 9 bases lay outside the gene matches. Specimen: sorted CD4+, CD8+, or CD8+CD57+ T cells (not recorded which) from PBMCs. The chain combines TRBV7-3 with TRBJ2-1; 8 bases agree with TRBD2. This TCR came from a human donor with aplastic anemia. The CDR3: CASSFHRGGRDEQFF. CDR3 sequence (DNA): TGTGCCAGCAGCTTTCATCGGGGGGGCCGGGATGAGCAGTTCTTC.